This T cell receptor (beta chain) was recorded in a study of cytomegalovirus exposure and HLA in healthy donors. PCR was performed using 60 Vbeta and 13 Jbeta primers. Assay: immunoSEQ multiplex PCR; the TCRdb copy retains only in-frame clones and omits some. The table shows about 150,000 clones, with roughly 78% occurring only once. As for the donors, each was a healthy bone marrow donor. General study findings and limits: There were a few CMV-associated chains whose specificity for CMV antigens was confirmed in vitro. Among the most significant clusters, several appeared linked to common viral pathogens in a later analysis.

Points on this clone: Its matching antigen is unknown.

Sequenced: PBMCs. The sequence came from a man aged 45-60 years in good health and CMV-seropositive.

CDR3 sequence (DNA): TGTGCCAGCAGCTTAGACCTTAATTGGGGCAGGACCATCCACTTT. It translates to CASSLDLNWGRTIHF. The chain uses TRBV7-2 and TRBJ1-6, with D possibly being TRBD1 (5 bases). Trimming pared 1 base from V and 17 bases from J, leaving 21 bases between. Germline values: CDR1 SGHTA, CDR2 FQGNSA. This CDR3 is built from 15 residues.